These 31 T cell receptor beta chains were all obtained from the same sample, sequenced in a study of T cells in localized non-small cell lung cancer. Produced via immunoSEQ multiplex PCR; TCRdb's table is partial and in-frame only. The repertoire holds over 70,000 clones, with 86% as singletons. The specimen was peripheral blood, collected before any cancer treatment. The receptors come from a male donor at least 60 years old with stage III squamous cell lung carcinoma.

This rearrangement joins TRBV9 to TRBJ1-1; no clear D gene. The length of the CDR3 is 12 residues. Germline values: CDR1 SGDLS, CDR2 YYNGEE. The ends were cut back, 4 bases at V and 3 bases at J, with 7 bases in the middle. In DNA form, the CDR3 reads TGTGCCAGCAGCTCTCTGGACACTGAAGCTTTCTTT. Protein product: CASSSLDTEAFF. The full variable domain, completed using reference TRBV9 and TRBJ1-1, is DSGVTQTPKHLITATGQRVTLRCSPRSGDLSVYWYQQSLDQGLQFLIQYYNGEERAKGNILERFSAQQFPDLHSELNLSSLELGDSALYFCASSSLDTEAFFGQGTRLTVV.

This rearrangement joins TRBV10-3 to TRBJ2-7, with D uncertain. Germline values: CDR1 ENHRY, CDR2 SYGVKD. The CDR3 extends over 15 amino acids. Trimming stripped 2 bases from V and 0 bases from J, with 11 bases between. The CDR3 nucleotides read TGTGCCATCAGTGAGAGGATAGGCGTCTCCTACGAGCAGTACGTC. Protein sequence: CAISERIGVSYEQYV.

This clone was seen ten or more times. This rearrangement joins TRBV6-1 to TRBJ1-3; no clear D. The V and J ends lost 7 bases and 0 bases respectively, with 13 bases between them. The CDR3 extends over 15 amino acids. Germline-derived CDR1 and CDR2 are MNHNS and SASEGT. The CDR3 coding sequence is TGTGCCAGCACCCGAGTCTTGAACTCTGGAAACACCATATATTTT. This translates into CASTRVLNSGNTIYF.

This chain links TRBV29-1 with TRBJ1-3; unclear D gene. The CDR3 extends over 12 amino acids. Germline values: CDR1 SQVTM, CDR2 ANQGSEA. The V and J ends lost 4 bases and 0 bases respectively, with 4 bases between them. CDR3 coding DNA: TGCAGCGTTGTAAGCTCTGGAAACACCATATATTTT. Translation: CSVVSSGNTIYF.

The chain employs TRBV13 and TRBJ2-7; 8 bases agree with TRBD2. V shed 6 bases, J shed 2 bases, and the junction held 9 bases outside the gene matches. The germline V gene encodes CDR1 PRHDT and CDR2 FYEKMQ (reference sequence). The CDR3 is made up of 15 amino acids. CDR3 coding DNA: TGTGCCAGCAGTGGGGCCGGGACTAGTGCCTACGAGCAGTACTTC. It encodes CASSGAGTSAYEQYF.

The chain has TRBV6-5 and TRBJ2-5; perhaps TRBD2 as D (6 bases). Per the germline V gene, CDR1 is MNHEY and CDR2 is SVGAGI. The V end lost 2 bases, the J end lost 9 bases, and 13 bases lay between the germline ends. CDR3 length equals 13 residues. The CDR3 sequence is CASSYGGLSAQYF. The CDR3 coding sequence is TGTGCCAGCAGTTACGGGGGACTTTCAGCCCAGTACTTC.

The chain carries TRBV7-8 and TRBJ1-1; 7 bases fit TRBD1. CDR1 and CDR2 (germline): SGHVS, FQNEAQ. V shed 4 bases, J shed 1 base, and the junction held 9 bases outside the gene matches. This CDR3 spans 16 amino acids. CDR3 sequence reads: CASSSRVGGSNTEAFF. The CDR3 coding sequence is TGTGCCAGCAGCTCCCGGGTAGGGGGCTCGAACACTGAAGCTTTCTTT.

The chain's CDR3 is CASSPRNEQFF. CDR3 nucleotide sequence: TGTGCCAGCAGCCCGAGGAATGAGCAGTTCTTC. V is TRBV7-2 and J is TRBJ2-1; D is uncertain. V gave up 5 bases and J gave up 7 bases, with 6 bases separating them. CDR1 is SGHTA and CDR2 is FQGNSA in the germline V gene. The CDR3 length is 11 residues.

The chain has TRBV6-6 and TRBJ1-1; TRBD1 agrees at 8 bases. V dropped 4 bases and J dropped 11; count of bases not matched to a gene: 18. Germline V lookup: CDR1 MNHNY, CDR2 SVGAGI (reference sequence). The CDR3 extends over 16 amino acids. The CDR3 loop reads CASSFPPRQGLPHAFF. The CDR3 coding sequence is TGTGCCAGCAGTTTTCCGCCGCGACAGGGGCTCCCACACGCTTTCTTT.

As DNA, the CDR3 is TGTGCCAGCAGTGATGGCTCCCTCGGAGGAAACACCATATATTTT. Translating it yields CASSDGSLGGNTIYF. The V call is TRBV25-1, the J call TRBJ1-3, with D unclear. The germline V and J ends were trimmed by 3 bases and 4 bases, with 13 bases remaining between them. The CDR3 runs to 15 residues. Per the germline V gene, CDR1 is MGHDK and CDR2 is SYGVNS.

The chain is built from TRBV18 and TRBJ1-2, with 10 bases aligning to TRBD1. CDR1 is KGHSH and CDR2 is LQKENI in the germline V gene. Germline trimming cut 3 bases from V and 8 bases from J; bases unmatched to any gene: 9. This CDR3 contains 15 residues. The CDR3 is CASSPRRDRGSGYTF. The CDR3 nucleotides read TGTGCCAGCTCACCCCGCCGGGACAGGGGAAGCGGCTACACCTTC.

This clone appeared once. V and J are TRBV7-3 and TRBJ2-1; 9 positions agree with TRBD2. CDR3 size: 14 residues. CDR1 is SGHTA and CDR2 is FQGTGA in the germline V gene. V shed 1 base and J 6 bases; nucleotides not matched to a gene: 1. This chain's CDR3 is CASSLSGGANEQFF. CDR3 nucleotides: TGTGCCAGCAGCTTAAGCGGGGGGGCCAATGAGCAGTTCTTC.

V gene TRBV19 combines with J gene TRBJ2-4, with TRBD1 matching 7 bases. V lost 6 bases to trimming and J lost 5 bases; unmatched junction nucleotides: 10. Germline assignment: CDR1 LNHDA and CDR2 SQIVND (reference sequence). This CDR3 contains 15 residues. The CDR3 here is CASSESDRAQNIQYF. DNA of the CDR3: TGTGCCAGTAGCGAGTCCGACAGGGCCCAAAACATTCAGTACTTC.

This clone is a singleton in its sample. The chain combines TRBV6-5 with TRBJ2-7, with TRBD1 matching over 12 bases. Germline trimming cut 4 bases from V and 4 bases from J; bases unmatched to any gene: 5. The CDR3 consists of 15 residues. In germline, CDR1 is MNHEY, CDR2 SVGAGI. For the CDR3, the DNA is TGTGCCAGCAGTTTAGGGACAGGGGGCTCTTACGAGCAGTACTTC. It is translated as CASSLGTGGSYEQYF.

This chain uses TRBV7-9 with TRBJ1-2; TRBD1 might be the D (6 bases). The germline CDR1 and CDR2 sequences are SEHNR and FQNEAQ (reference sequence). V was cut by 6 bases and J by 8 bases, with 22 bases left in between. This CDR3 contains 15 residues. The CDR3 nucleotides read TGTGCCAGCAGTCCCGGGACAACACAAAGAGAGGGCTACACCTTC. As protein: CASSPGTTQREGYTF.

This chain links TRBV5-4 with TRBJ1-1; possible D gene TRBD1, 5 bases. V was trimmed by 4 bases and J by 5 bases, leaving 18 bases between them. Per germline, CDR1 SGHNT and CDR2 YYREEE (reference sequence). CDR3 length: 15 amino acids. The CDR3 spells CASSRGGGARTEAFF. CDR3 in DNA: TGTGCCAGCAGCCGGGGGGGAGGGGCGAGGACTGAAGCTTTCTTT.

The chain links TRBV28 to TRBJ1-6, with unresolved D. The CDR3 length is 16 residues. Germline lookup yields CDR1 MDHEN and CDR2 SYDVKM. Trimming left V 2 bases short and J 0 bases short, with 8 bases between. The CDR3 DNA reads as TGTGCCAGCAGTTTAACGACGAGCTCCTATAATTCACCCCTCCACTTT. Amino acids: CASSLTTSSYNSPLHF.

On this clone: Sequence at one end of the junction differs from germline and may be a read error. The chain recombines TRBV7-2 with TRBJ1-2, with 8 bases lining up with TRBD1. Germline CDR1 SGHTA, CDR2 FQGNSA. This CDR3 region has 14 residues. The DNA for the CDR3 is TGTGCCGGCAGCTTACAGACAGGGGACTATGGCTACACCTTC. Amino acid sequence: CAGSLQTGDYGYTF.

J is TRBJ1-1 and V is TRBV5-4; unclear D gene. V lost 4 bases and J lost 5, with 15 bases in between. CDR3 length: 14 amino acids. The germline V gene encodes CDR1 SGHNT and CDR2 YYREEE (reference sequence). The CDR3 sequence: CASSVGVSGTEAFF. Written as DNA, the CDR3 is TGTGCCAGCAGCGTAGGAGTGTCGGGTACTGAAGCTTTCTTT.

The rearrangement joins TRBV19 to TRBJ1-2; no firm D call. The V end was cut by 3 bases, the J end by 0 bases, with 17 bases between. CDR1 is LNHDA, CDR2 SQIVND, per germline (reference sequence). The CDR3 has 17 amino acids. The CDR3 protein is CASSIVLDGRSNYGYTF. In DNA, the CDR3 is TGTGCCAGTAGTATCGTCCTGGACGGCCGATCTAACTATGGCTACACCTTC.

The chain joins TRBV5-6 to TRBJ1-2; the match to TRBD1 covers 8 bases. From germline, CDR1 is SGHDT and CDR2 YYEEEE. Trimming removed 0 bases from V and 4 bases from J; junction bases left unmatched: 5. The CDR3 consists of 15 residues. The CDR3 reads CASSLDRGVSYGYTF. The CDR3 region has the DNA TGTGCCAGCAGCTTGGACAGGGGGGTCAGCTATGGCTACACCTTC. Full variable domain (outside the CDR3, taken from reference TRBV5-6 and TRBJ1-2): DAGVTQSPTHLIKTRGQQVTLRCSPKSGHDTVSWYQQALGQGPQFIFQYYEEEERQRGNFPDRFSGHQFPNYSSELNVNALLLGDSALYLCASSLDRGVSYGYTFGSGTRLTVV.

The chain recombines TRBV27 with TRBJ1-1; D is ambiguous. CDR1 and CDR2 from the germline V gene are MNHEY and SMNVEV (reference sequence). This CDR3 is built from 14 residues. Trimming took 3 bases from V and 3 from J, leaving 11 bases between them. The chain's CDR3 is CASSFDGRDTEAFF. CDR3 nucleotide sequence: TGTGCCAGCAGTTTCGACGGACGGGACACTGAAGCTTTCTTT.

This chain joins TRBV18 and TRBJ1-1; D may be TRBD1 (5 bases). This CDR3 is 14 amino acids long. CDR1 KGHSH and CDR2 LQKENI come from the germline V gene. Trimming shortened V by 6 bases and J by 2 bases, and 13 bases separated the two germline ends. CDR3 region: CASSPTTGNTEAFF. The CDR3 nucleotides read TGTGCCAGCTCGCCTACCACAGGAAACACTGAAGCTTTCTTT.

The chain has TRBV7-6 and TRBJ2-5, with D unresolved. There are 12 residues in the CDR3. Germline V gives CDR1 SGHVS, CDR2 FNYEAQ. The V end lost 0 bases, the J end lost 3 bases, and 2 bases lay between the germline ends. CDR3 residues: CASSLAEETQYF. The CDR3 nucleotides are TGTGCCAGCAGCTTAGCTGAAGAGACCCAGTACTTC.

The chain has TRBV6-6 and TRBJ1-5, with 8 bases aligning to TRBD1. The CDR3 runs to 15 residues. CDR1 and CDR2 (germline): MNHNY, SVGAGI (reference sequence). V gave up 5 bases and J gave up 1 base; unmatched junction bases: 4. The DNA of the CDR3 is TGTGCCAGCAGTAGCGGACAGGGAAGCAATCAGCCCCAGCATTTT. This gives the protein CASSSGQGSNQPQHF.

The chain joins TRBV11-2 to TRBJ2-7; 8 bases agree with TRBD1. The CDR3 runs 13 residues. The V and J ends lost 5 bases and 4 bases, in that order; junction bases with no gene match: 4. Germline CDR1 and CDR2: SGHAT and FQNNGV. CDR3 sequence: CASSRDRLYEQYV. The CDR3 DNA reads as TGTGCCAGCAGCCGGGACAGGCTGTACGAGCAGTACGTC.

Only one count was recorded for this clone. Different DNA sequences within this sample yield the same CDR3. The chain combines TRBV7-3 with TRBJ2-7, with a possible D match to TRBD1 (5 bases). Trimming stripped 4 bases from V and 6 bases from J, with 16 bases between. CDR1 and CDR2 (germline): SGHTA, FQGTGA. This CDR3 spans 14 amino acids. CDR3 sequence (DNA): TGTGCCAGCAGCTCCCCCATCAAGGGGTCCGAGCAGTACTTC. Amino acids: CASSSPIKGSEQYF. The whole variable domain, filled in from reference TRBV7-3 and TRBJ2-7, reads GAGVSQTPSNKVTEKGKYVELRCDPISGHTALYWYRQSLGQGPEFLIYFQGTGAADDSGLPNDRFFAVRPEGSVSTLKIQRTERGDSAVYLCASSSPIKGSEQYFGPGTRLTVT.

This rearrangement joins TRBV9 to TRBJ1-2; TRBD1 agrees at 11 bases. The CDR3 extends over 15 amino acids. With 3 bases clipped from V and 4 bases from J, the junction kept 5 bases outside the gene matches. Germline-derived CDR1 and CDR2 are SGDLS and YYNGEE. As DNA, the CDR3 is TGTGCCAGCAGCGGGCCCGGGACAGGGGGCTATGGCTACACCTTC. Its translation is CASSGPGTGGYGYTF.

The sample holds one count of this clone. This sequence joins TRBV10-3 and TRBJ1-1, with TRBD1 identical over 8 bases. CDR3 length equals 12 residues. Germline assignment: CDR1 ENHRY and CDR2 SYGVKD. V lost 4 bases and J lost 8; bases outside the gene matches: 3. The CDR3 region has the DNA TGTGCCATCAGTGGTTCAGGGGGCGAAGCTTTCTTT. Its protein is CAISGSGGEAFF.

V is TRBV5-1 and J is TRBJ1-1; 10 positions match TRBD1. There are 18 residues in the CDR3. V dropped 5 bases and J dropped 1; count of bases not matched to a gene: 14. The germline gives CDR1 SGHRS, CDR2 YFSETQ. The CDR3 DNA follows: TGCGCCAGCAGTCTTGGTTTAGGGGGACAGGGGCAGAACACTGAAGCTTTCTTT. It yields the protein CASSLGLGGQGQNTEAFF.

The rearrangement uses TRBV6-7 and TRBJ2-2; TRBD2 agrees at 13 bases. TRBV6-7 is an ORF for which the function is uncertain. Losses at the gene ends were 9 bases for V and 1 base for J; bases not matched to a gene: 14. This CDR3 region has 19 residues. CDR3 loop: CASNPPGRTSGGNTGELFF. CDR3 nucleotide sequence: TGTGCCAGTAACCCCCCCGGGCGGACTAGCGGGGGGAACACCGGGGAGCTGTTTTTT.